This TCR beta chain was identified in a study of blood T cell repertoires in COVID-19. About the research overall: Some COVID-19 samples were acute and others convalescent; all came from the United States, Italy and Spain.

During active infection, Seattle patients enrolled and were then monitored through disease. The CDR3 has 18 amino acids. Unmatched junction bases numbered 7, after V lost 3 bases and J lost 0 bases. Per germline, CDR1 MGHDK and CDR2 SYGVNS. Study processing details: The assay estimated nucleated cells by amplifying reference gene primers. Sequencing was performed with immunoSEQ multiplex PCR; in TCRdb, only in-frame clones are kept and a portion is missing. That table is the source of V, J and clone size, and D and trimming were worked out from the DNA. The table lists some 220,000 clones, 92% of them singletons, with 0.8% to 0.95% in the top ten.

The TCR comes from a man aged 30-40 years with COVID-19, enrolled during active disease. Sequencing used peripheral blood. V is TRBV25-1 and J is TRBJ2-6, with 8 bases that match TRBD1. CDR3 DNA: TGTGCCAGCAGTGAGGCCAGGGGGCGACTCTCTGGGGCCAACGTCCTGACTTTC. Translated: CASSEARGRLSGANVLTF.